This T cell receptor beta chain derives from a study of T-cell reconstitution after alpha-beta-depleted transplantation in children. Study-level findings and limits: Reports say that about two months after transplant, the alpha-beta T cells came out of several hundred graft clones that had expanded. Certain patients had high TCRbeta diversity at day 60, and it came from recipient T cells and thymic progenitors that survived.

With V trimmed by 1 base and J by 0 bases, 2 bases remained unmatched. Germline loops: CDR1 LGHNA, CDR2 YNFKEQ. This CDR3 comprises 16 residues. To note about this clonotype: The antigen remains undetermined.

During its preparation, the TCRbeta library received unique molecular identifiers. TCRdb itself ran the PCR reads through MiXCR, one entry per CDR3 protein. Altogether about 600,000 distinct CDR3 sequences are present, 10% to 15% being singletons, with the ten largest covering over 2%. Sample: PBMCs, mostly from graft donor cells, taken 360 days after TCRalphabeta/CD19-depleted stem cell transplant. The chain combines TRBV4-2 with TRBJ2-7; 11 bases map to TRBD2. The sequence came from a male patient younger than 18 who had a stem cell transplant for acute myeloid leukemia, so the T cells may come from the graft donor. In nucleotides, the CDR3 is TGTGCCAGCAGCCAAGTGACTAGCGGGACCTCCTACGAGCAGTACTTC. It yields the protein CASSQVTSGTSYEQYF.